This T cell receptor beta chain originates from a study of cytomegalovirus exposure and HLA in healthy donors. PCR employed 60 Vbeta and 13 Jbeta primers. This table comes from immunoSEQ multiplex PCR, and its TCRdb copy is limited to in-frame clones, with some not included. The data contain 150,000 to 200,000 clones, 75% of them singletons. The receptor was isolated from a woman in her forties or fifties in good health and CMV-seropositive. Sequencing was carried out using PBMCs.

In nucleotides, the CDR3 is TGTGCCAGCAGTCCGGGACTAAACACTGAAGCTTTCTTT. Its protein product is CASSPGLNTEAFF. V and J are TRBV6-1 and TRBJ1-1, with D perhaps matching TRBD1 (5 bases). The length of the CDR3 is 13 residues. The germline CDR1 and CDR2 sequences are MNHNS and SASEGT. Deletions cut 5 bases from V and 2 bases from J, with 9 bases between.